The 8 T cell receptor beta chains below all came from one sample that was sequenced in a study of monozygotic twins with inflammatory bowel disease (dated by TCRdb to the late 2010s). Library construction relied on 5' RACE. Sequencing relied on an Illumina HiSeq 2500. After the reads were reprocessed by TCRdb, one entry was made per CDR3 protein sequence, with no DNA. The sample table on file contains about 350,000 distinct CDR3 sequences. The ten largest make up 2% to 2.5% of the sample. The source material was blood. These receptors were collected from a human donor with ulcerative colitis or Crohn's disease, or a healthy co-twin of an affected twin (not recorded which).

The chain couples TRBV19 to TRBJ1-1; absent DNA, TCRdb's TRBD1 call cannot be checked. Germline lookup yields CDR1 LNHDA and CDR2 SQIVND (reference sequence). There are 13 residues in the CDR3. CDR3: CASRPQGPVGAFF.

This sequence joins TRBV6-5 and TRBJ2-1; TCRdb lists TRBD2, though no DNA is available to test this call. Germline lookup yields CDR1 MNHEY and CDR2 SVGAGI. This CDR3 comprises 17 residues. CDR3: CASSYYTSGSAHNEQFF.

CDR3 in amino acids: CASSSGQGMNNEQFF. The chain uses TRBV5-1 and TRBJ2-1; TCRdb lists TRBD1, though no DNA is available to test this call. CDR3 length: 15 amino acids. Germline loops: CDR1 SGHRS, CDR2 YFSETQ.

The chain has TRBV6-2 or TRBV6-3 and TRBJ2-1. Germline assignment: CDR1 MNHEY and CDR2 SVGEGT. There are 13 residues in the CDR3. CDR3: CASRLNVYNEQFF.

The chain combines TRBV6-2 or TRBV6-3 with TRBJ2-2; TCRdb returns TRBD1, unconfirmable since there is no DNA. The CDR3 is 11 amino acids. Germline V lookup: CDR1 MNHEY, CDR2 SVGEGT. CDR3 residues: CASSPPGELFF.

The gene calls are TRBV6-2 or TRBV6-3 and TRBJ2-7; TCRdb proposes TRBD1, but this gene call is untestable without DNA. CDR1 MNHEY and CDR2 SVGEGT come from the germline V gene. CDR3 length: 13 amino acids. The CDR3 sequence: CASSYSRAGEQYF.

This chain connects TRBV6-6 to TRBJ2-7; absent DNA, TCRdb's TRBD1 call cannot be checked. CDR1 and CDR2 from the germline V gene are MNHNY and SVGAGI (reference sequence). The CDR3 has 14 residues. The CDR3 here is CASRGTGSLYEQYF.

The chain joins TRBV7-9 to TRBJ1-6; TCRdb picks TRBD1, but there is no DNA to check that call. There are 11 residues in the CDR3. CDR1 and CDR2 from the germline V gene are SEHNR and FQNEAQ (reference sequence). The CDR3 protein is CASSEGSPLHF.